Included here is one TCR beta chain sequence, with context. Its antigen is not known. This sample is part of a study of T cell responses to AZD1222 COVID-19 vaccine. Study-wide findings and caveats: Repertoire samples came only from after the peak T cell response. The donor group comprised mostly white British people and more females; the analysis possibly underestimated clonal diversity.

Generated by immunoSEQ multiplex PCR, the TCRdb table keeps only in-frame clones and is missing some. The sample has over 150,000 clones; 75% to 95% are singletons. This material consisted of peripheral blood, taken on day 0 of AZD1222 vaccination. This receptor was taken from an adult in good health.

The CDR3 here is CASSQARGAEAFF. CDR3 bases: TGTGCCAGCAGTCAAGCGAGGGGGGCGGAAGCTTTCTTT. The chain joins TRBV6-6 to TRBJ1-1, with a weak D call TRBD1 (6 bases). CDR1 and CDR2 from the germline V gene are MNHNY and SVGAGI (reference sequence). Trimming left V 5 bases short and J 8 bases short, with 15 bases between. The CDR3 sequence is 13 residues long.